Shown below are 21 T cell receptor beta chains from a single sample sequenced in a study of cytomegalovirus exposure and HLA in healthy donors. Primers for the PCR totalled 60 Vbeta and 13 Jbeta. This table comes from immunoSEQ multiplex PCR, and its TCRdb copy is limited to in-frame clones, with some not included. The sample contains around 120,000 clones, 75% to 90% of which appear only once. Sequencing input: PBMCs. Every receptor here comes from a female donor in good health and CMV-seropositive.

The CDR3 region has the DNA TGTGCCAGCAGCCGGGACAGGCGAGGGGAGCAGTACTTC. Translation gives CASSRDRRGEQYF. The chain combines TRBV5-4 with TRBJ2-7; 8 bases are a match to TRBD1. J lost 7 bases, V lost 4 bases, and 7 bases had no gene match. The CDR3 totals 13 residues. Germline loops: CDR1 SGHNT, CDR2 YYREEE (reference sequence).

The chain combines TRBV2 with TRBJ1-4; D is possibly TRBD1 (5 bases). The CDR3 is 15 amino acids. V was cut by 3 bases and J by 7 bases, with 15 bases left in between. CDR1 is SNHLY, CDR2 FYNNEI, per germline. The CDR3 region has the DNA TGTGCCAGCAGTGATTCATCAGGGTACACTGAAAAACTGTTTTTT. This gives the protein CASSDSSGYTEKLFF.

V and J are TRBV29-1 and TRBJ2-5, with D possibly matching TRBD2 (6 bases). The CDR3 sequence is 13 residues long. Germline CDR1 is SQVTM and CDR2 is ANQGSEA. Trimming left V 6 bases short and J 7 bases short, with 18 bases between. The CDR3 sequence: CSVTTLTGGTQYF. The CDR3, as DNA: TGCAGCGTGACCACCTTGACCGGGGGGACCCAGTACTTC.

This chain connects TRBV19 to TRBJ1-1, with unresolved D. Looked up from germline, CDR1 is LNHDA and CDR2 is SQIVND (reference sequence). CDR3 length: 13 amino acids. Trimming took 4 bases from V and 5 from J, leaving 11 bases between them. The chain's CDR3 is CASSTHRDTEAFF. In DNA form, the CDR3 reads TGTGCCAGTAGTACCCATCGGGATACTGAAGCTTTCTTT.

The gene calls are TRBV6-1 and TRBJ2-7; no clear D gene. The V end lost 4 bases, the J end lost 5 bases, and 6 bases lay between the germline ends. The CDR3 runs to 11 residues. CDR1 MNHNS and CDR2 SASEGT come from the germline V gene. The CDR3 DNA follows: TGTGCCAGCAGTGTCGGTAACGAGCAGTACTTC. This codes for CASSVGNEQYF.

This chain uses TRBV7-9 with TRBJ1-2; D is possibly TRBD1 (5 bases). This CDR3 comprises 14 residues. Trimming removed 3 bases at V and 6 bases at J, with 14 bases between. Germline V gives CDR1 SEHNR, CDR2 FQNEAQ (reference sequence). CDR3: CASSFGGEGDGYTF. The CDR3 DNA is TGTGCCAGCAGCTTCGGGGGGGAGGGTGATGGCTACACCTTC.

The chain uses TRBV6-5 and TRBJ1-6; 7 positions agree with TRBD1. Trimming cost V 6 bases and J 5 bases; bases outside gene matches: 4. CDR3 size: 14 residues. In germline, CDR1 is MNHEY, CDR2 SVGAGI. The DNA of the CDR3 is TGTGCCAGCAGGCCGACAGGGAATAATTCACCCCTCCACTTT. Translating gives CASRPTGNNSPLHF.

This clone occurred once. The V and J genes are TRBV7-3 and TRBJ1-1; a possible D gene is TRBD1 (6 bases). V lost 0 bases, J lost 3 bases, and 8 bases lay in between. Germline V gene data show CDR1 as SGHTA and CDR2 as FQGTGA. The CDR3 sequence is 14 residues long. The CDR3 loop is CASSLTGQHTEAFF. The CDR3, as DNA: TGTGCCAGCAGCTTAACCGGACAGCACACTGAAGCTTTCTTT.

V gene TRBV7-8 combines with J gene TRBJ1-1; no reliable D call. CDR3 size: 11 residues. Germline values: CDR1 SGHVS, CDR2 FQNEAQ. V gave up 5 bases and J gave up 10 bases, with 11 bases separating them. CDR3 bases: TGTGCCAGCAGCCTCGGTCGTCTAGCTTTCTTT. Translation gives CASSLGRLAFF.

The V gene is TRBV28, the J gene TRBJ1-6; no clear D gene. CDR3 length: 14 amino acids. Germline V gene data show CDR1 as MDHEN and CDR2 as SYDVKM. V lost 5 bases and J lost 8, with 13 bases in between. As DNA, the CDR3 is TGTGCCAGCAGTACAGCGGCGTTTGATTCACCCCTCCACTTT. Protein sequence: CASSTAAFDSPLHF.

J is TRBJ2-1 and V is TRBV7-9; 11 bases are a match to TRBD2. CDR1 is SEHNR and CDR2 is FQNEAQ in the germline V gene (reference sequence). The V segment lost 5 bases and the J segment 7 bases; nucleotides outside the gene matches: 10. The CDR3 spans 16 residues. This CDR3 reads CASSPFSGGAGNEQFF. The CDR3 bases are TGTGCCAGCAGCCCCTTTAGCGGGGGGGCCGGTAATGAGCAGTTCTTC.

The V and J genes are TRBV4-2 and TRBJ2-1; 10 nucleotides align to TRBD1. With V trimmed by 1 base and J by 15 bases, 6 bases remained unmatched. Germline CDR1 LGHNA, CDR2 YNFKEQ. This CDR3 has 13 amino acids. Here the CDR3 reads CASSQAGRDRGFF. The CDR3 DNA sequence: TGTGCCAGCAGCCAAGCCGGGCGGGACAGGGGGTTCTTC.

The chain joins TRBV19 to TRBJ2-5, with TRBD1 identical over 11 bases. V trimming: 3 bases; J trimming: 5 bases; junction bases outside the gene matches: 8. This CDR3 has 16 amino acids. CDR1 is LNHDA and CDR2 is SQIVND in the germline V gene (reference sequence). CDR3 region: CASSMDRGPSGETQYF. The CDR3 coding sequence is TGTGCCAGTAGTATGGACAGGGGGCCCTCCGGGGAGACCCAGTACTTC.

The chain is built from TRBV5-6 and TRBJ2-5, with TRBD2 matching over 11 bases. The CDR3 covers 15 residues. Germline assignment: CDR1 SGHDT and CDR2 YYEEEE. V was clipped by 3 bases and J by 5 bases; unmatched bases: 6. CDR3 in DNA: TGTGCCAGCAGCTCTAGCGGGGGGCCCCGGGAGACCCAGTACTTC. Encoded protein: CASSSSGGPRETQYF.

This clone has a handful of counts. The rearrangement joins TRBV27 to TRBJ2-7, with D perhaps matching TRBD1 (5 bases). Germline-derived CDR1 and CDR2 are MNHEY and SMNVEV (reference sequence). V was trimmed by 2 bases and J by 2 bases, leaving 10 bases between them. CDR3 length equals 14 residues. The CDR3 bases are TGTGCCAGCAGTTTAGACAGAAACACCTACGAGCAGTACTTC. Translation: CASSLDRNTYEQYF.

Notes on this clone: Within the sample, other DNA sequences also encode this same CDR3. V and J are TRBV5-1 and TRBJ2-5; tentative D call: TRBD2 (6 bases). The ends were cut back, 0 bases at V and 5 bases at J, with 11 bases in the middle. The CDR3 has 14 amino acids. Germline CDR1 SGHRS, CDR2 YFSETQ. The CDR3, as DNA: TGCGCCAGCAGCTTGGGCCTGGCGGGGGAGACCCAGTACTTC. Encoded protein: CASSLGLAGETQYF.

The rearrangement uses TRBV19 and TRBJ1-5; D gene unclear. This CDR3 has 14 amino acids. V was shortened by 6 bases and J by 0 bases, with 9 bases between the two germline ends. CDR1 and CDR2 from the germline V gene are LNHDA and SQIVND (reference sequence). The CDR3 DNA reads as TGTGCCAGTAGCGGGATTTATAGCAATCAGCCCCAGCATTTT. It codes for CASSGIYSNQPQHF.

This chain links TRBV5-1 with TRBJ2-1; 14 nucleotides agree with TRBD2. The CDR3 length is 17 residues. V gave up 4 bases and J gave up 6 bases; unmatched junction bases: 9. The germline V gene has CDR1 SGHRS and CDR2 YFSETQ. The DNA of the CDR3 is TGCGCCAGCAGCCTGTTGGCCGGGACTAGCGGGGGCAATGAGCAGTTCTTC. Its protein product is CASSLLAGTSGGNEQFF.

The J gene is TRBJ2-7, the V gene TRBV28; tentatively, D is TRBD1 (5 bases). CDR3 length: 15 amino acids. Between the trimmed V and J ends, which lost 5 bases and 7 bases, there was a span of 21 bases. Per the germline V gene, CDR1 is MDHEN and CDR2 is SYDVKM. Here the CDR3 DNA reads TGTGCCAGCAGTCCTGACTTGACAGTCCCGGCGGAGCAGTACTTC. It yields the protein CASSPDLTVPAEQYF.

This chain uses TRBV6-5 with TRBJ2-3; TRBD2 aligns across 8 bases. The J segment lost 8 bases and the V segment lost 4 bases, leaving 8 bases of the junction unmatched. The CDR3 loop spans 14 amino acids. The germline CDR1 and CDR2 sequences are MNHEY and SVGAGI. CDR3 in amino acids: CASSSPTSEATQYF. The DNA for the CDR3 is TGTGCCAGCAGTTCCCCGACTAGCGAGGCTACGCAGTATTTT.

The CDR3 sequence is CAWRQKPGLLSNTEAFF. The CDR3 DNA sequence: TGTGCCTGGCGCCAGAAACCGGGACTCCTTTCGAACACTGAAGCTTTCTTT. The V and J genes are TRBV30 and TRBJ1-1; D is perhaps TRBD1 (5 bases). The CDR3 totals 17 residues. Trimming took 5 bases from V and 1 from J, leaving 23 bases between them. Germline V gene data show CDR1 as GTSNPN and CDR2 as SVGIG (reference sequence).